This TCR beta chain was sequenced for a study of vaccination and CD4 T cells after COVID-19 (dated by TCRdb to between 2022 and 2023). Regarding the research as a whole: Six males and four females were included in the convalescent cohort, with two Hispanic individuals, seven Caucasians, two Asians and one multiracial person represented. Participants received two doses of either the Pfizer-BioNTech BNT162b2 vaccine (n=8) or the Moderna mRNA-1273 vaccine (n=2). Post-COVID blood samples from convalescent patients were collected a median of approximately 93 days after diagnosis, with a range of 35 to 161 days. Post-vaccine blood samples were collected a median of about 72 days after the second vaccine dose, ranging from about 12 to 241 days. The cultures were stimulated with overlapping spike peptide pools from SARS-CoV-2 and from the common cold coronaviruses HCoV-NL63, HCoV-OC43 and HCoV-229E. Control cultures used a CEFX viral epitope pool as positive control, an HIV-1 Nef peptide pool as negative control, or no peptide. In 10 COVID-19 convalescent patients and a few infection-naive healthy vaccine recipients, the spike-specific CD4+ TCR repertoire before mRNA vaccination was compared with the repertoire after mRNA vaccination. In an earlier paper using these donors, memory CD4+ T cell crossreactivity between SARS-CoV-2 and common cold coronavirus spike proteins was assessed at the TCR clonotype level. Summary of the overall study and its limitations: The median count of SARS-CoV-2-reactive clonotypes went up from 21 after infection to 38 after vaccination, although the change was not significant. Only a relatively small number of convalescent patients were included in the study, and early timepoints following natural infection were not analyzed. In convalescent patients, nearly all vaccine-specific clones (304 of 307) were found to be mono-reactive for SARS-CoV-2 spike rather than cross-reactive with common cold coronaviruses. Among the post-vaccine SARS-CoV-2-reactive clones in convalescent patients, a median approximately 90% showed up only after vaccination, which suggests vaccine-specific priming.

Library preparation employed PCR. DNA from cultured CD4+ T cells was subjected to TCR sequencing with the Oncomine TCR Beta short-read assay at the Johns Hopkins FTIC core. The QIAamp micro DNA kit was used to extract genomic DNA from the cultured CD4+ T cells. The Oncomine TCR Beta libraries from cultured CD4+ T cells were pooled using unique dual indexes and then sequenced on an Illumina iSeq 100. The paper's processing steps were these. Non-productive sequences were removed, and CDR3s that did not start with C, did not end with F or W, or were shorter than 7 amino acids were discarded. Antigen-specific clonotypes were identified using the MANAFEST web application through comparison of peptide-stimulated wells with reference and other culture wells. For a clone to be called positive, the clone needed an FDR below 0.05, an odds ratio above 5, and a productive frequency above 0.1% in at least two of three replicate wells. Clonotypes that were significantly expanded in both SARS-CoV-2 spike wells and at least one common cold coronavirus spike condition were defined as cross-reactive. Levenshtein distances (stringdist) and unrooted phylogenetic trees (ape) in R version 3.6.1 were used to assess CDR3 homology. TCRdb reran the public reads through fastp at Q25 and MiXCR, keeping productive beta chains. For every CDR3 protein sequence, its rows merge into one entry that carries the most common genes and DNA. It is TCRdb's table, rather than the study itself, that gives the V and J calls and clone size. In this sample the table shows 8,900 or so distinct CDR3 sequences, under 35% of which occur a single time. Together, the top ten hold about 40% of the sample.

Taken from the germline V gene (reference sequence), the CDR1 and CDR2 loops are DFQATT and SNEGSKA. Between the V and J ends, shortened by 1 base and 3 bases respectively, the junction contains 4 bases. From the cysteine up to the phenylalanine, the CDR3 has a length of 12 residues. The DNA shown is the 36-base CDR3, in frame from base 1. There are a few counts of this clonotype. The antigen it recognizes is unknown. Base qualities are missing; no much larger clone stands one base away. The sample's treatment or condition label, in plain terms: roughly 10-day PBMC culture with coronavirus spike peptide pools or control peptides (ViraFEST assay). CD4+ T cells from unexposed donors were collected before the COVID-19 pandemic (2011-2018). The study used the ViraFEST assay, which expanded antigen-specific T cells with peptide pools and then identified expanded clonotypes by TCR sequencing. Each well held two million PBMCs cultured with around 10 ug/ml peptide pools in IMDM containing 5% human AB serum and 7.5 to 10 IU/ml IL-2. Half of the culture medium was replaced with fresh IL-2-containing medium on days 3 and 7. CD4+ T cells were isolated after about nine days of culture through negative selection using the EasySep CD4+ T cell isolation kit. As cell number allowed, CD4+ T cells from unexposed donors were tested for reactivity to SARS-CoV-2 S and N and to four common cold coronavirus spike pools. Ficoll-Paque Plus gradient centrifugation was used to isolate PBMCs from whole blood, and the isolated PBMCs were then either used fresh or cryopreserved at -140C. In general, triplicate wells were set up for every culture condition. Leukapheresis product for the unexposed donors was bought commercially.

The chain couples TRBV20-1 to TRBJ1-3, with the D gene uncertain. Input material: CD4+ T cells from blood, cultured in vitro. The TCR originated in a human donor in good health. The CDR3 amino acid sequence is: CSARGGGNTIYF. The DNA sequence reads TGCAGTGCTAGAGGGGGTGGAAACACCATATATTTT.